Following are 25 T cell receptor beta chains from one sample sequenced in a study of STAT5B mutations in CD4+ large granular lymphocyte leukemia. Assay: immunoSEQ multiplex PCR; the TCRdb copy retains only in-frame clones and omits some. The sample yields around 35,000 clones, roughly nine tenths seen once. Sequenced sample: CD4+ T cells from blood buffy coats. These receptor sequences come from a human donor in good health.

The chain joins TRBV28 to TRBJ2-5; D gene ambiguous. This CDR3 has 15 amino acids. Germline CDR1 MDHEN, CDR2 SYDVKM. V was trimmed by 5 bases and J by 4 bases, leaving 17 bases between them. Here the CDR3 DNA reads TGTGCCAGCAGTCCCCCCAACCAGGTCCGAGAGACCCAGTACTTC. Translating gives CASSPPNQVRETQYF. Full variable domain (remainder filled in from reference TRBV28 and TRBJ2-5): DVKVTQSSRYLVKRTGEKVFLECVQDMDHENMFWYRQDPGLGLRLIYFSYDVKMKEKGDIPEGYSVSREKKERFSLILESASTNQTSMYLCASSPPNQVRETQYFGPGTRLLVL.

The gene calls are TRBV6-6 and TRBJ2-7, with TRBD1 matching over 7 bases. Germline trimming cut 5 bases from V and 4 bases from J; bases unmatched to any gene: 14. CDR1 and CDR2 (germline): MNHNY, SVGAGI (reference sequence). The CDR3 sequence is 16 residues long. The CDR3: CASSTTGQGVTYEQYF. Written as DNA, the CDR3 is TGTGCCAGCAGTACCACCGGGCAGGGGGTTACATACGAGCAGTACTTC.

This chain joins TRBV7-2 and TRBJ2-7; 10 bases are shared with TRBD2. The germline V gene has CDR1 SGHTA and CDR2 FQGNSA. J was trimmed by 5 bases and V by 2 bases; bases with no gene match: 9. The CDR3 length is 16 residues. CDR3 region: CASSLSASGSYNEQYF. CDR3 nucleotide sequence: TGTGCCAGCAGCTTATCGGCTAGCGGGAGTTACAACGAGCAGTACTTC.

The chain is built from TRBV19 and TRBJ2-7, with D perhaps assigned TRBD1 or TRBD2 (5 bases each). The germline V and J ends were trimmed by 10 bases and 6 bases, with 19 bases remaining between them. Germline V gene data show CDR1 as LNHDA and CDR2 as SQIVND (reference sequence). The CDR3 consists of 13 residues. The CDR3 DNA is TGTGCCACCAAGCCCCTAGCCGGGGCCGAGCAGTACTTC. This encodes CATKPLAGAEQYF.

The CDR3 DNA reads TGTGCCAGCAGCGTAGGACCCGGGAGGGACGCGTTGGATACGCAGTATTTT. Protein product: CASSVGPGRDALDTQYF. The genes are TRBV9 and TRBJ2-3; TRBD2 aligns across 8 bases. The J segment lost 6 bases and the V segment lost 0 bases, leaving 12 bases of the junction unmatched. CDR1 is SGDLS, CDR2 YYNGEE, per germline. CDR3 length: 17 residues.

CDR3 coding DNA: TGCAGCGTTGATAGCGCGGGAGGGGGCGAGCAGTACTTC. Residues: CSVDSAGGGEQYF. This rearrangement joins TRBV29-1 to TRBJ2-7, with TRBD2 identical over 9 bases. V gave up 3 bases and J gave up 6 bases; unmatched junction bases: 6. Germline assignment: CDR1 SQVTM and CDR2 ANQGSEA. The CDR3 is made up of 13 amino acids.

V and J are TRBV4-1 and TRBJ1-1, with 8 bases identical to TRBD1. Germline V gene data show CDR1 as MGHRA and CDR2 as YSYEKL. CDR3 length equals 16 residues. V was clipped by 0 bases and J by 10 bases; unmatched bases: 13. The CDR3 reads CASSQEPGTGFRRAFF. The CDR3 DNA reads TGCGCCAGCAGCCAAGAGCCGGGGACAGGTTTTCGTAGAGCTTTCTTT.

CDR3 protein: CASRIGQGGGYTF. In nucleotides, the CDR3 is TGTGCCAGCAGAATCGGACAGGGAGGTGGCTACACCTTC. The chain employs TRBV28 and TRBJ1-2; 8 nucleotides line up with TRBD1. Germline V lookup: CDR1 MDHEN, CDR2 SYDVKM. Trimming at V came to 6 bases and at J to 7 bases, leaving 7 bases not matched to a gene. This CDR3 is 13 amino acids long.

CDR3 loop: CASSAGPAQYF. In nucleotides, the CDR3 is TGTGCCAGCAGTGCGGGACCCGCCCAGTACTTC. The chain recombines TRBV6-1 with TRBJ2-5; the D gene could be TRBD1 or TRBD2 (5 bases each). This CDR3 is 11 amino acids long. Germline V CDR1 and CDR2: MNHNS, SASEGT. V was shortened by 4 bases and J by 9 bases, with 9 bases between the two germline ends.

The rearrangement links TRBV7-8 to TRBJ1-3; D unresolved. Germline V lookup: CDR1 SGHVS, CDR2 FQNEAQ. V was cut by 2 bases and J by 8 bases, with 10 bases left in between. The CDR3 covers 13 residues. The CDR3 loop is CASSLLERDTIYF. CDR3 sequence (DNA): TGTGCCAGCAGCTTATTGGAGAGGGACACCATATATTTT.

A few counts support this clone. The gene calls are TRBV5-8 and TRBJ1-2; 9 nucleotides align to TRBD1. The CDR3 extends over 13 amino acids. Per the germline V gene, CDR1 is SGHTS and CDR2 is YDEGEE. V gave up 4 bases and J gave up 8 bases; unmatched junction bases: 6. Here the CDR3 reads CASSGRDRVGYTF. CDR3 nucleotides: TGTGCCAGCAGCGGACGGGACAGGGTAGGCTACACCTTC.

The rearrangement links TRBV19 to TRBJ2-7, with 7 bases fitting TRBD1. CDR1 and CDR2 from the germline V gene are LNHDA and SQIVND (reference sequence). Trimming cost V 6 bases and J 2 bases; bases outside gene matches: 1. CDR3 size: 12 residues. CDR3 DNA: TGTGCCAGTAGCGACAGGGCCTACGAGCAGTACTTC. Protein: CASSDRAYEQYF.

The chain employs TRBV7-9 and TRBJ2-5, with a weak D call TRBD2 (7 bases). Germline V gives CDR1 SEHNR, CDR2 FQNEAQ (reference sequence). This CDR3 comprises 16 residues. Deletions cut 3 bases from V and 2 bases from J, with 16 bases between. Here the CDR3 reads CASSFGGPVMQETQYF. DNA for the CDR3: TGTGCCAGCAGCTTCGGGGGGCCGGTTATGCAAGAGACCCAGTACTTC.

This clone has a single count. The chain is built from TRBV18 and TRBJ1-2, with D uncertain. Per germline, CDR1 KGHSH and CDR2 LQKENI. This CDR3 is 13 amino acids long. The V and J ends lost 5 bases and 8 bases respectively, with 15 bases between them. Written as DNA, the CDR3 is TGTGCCAGCTCAAATAACGCCTTCAGCGGCTACACCTTC. This sequence encodes CASSNNAFSGYTF.

V gene TRBV28 combines with J gene TRBJ2-7; D perhaps matches TRBD1 (5 bases). Germline loops: CDR1 MDHEN, CDR2 SYDVKM. The CDR3 is 16 residues long. V lost 5 bases, J lost 0 bases, and 17 bases lay in between. This CDR3 reads CASSKVPRVPSYEQYF. The CDR3 DNA follows: TGTGCCAGCAGTAAGGTCCCCAGGGTTCCCTCCTACGAGCAGTACTTC.

The J gene is TRBJ1-4, the V gene TRBV4-3; D call uncertain. Germline CDR1 and CDR2: LGHNA and YSLEER. The CDR3 runs 14 residues. V was clipped by 4 bases and J by 5 bases, with 11 bases between them. The CDR3 nucleotides read TGCGCCAGCAGCCTTTCGCAGGCGAATGAAAAACTGTTTTTT. This codes for CASSLSQANEKLFF.

This clone was observed a few times. The rearrangement uses TRBV19 and TRBJ1-5; TRBD1 might be the D (6 bases). This CDR3 comprises 14 residues. Per the germline V gene, CDR1 is LNHDA and CDR2 is SQIVND (reference sequence). The V gene lost 3 bases and the J gene lost 7 bases, with 13 bases spanning the gap. CDR3 region: CASSIQQGDQPQHF. The CDR3 nucleotides are TGTGCCAGTAGTATTCAACAGGGAGACCAGCCCCAGCATTTT.

The chain employs TRBV11-3 and TRBJ2-1; TRBD1 agrees at 7 bases. The CDR3 is made up of 13 amino acids. Per germline, CDR1 SGHNT and CDR2 YENEEA. J gave up 10 bases and V 5 bases, and 8 bases lay outside the gene matches. The CDR3 sequence is CASSATGAVEQFF. The CDR3 DNA reads TGTGCCAGCAGCGCCACAGGGGCGGTCGAGCAGTTCTTC.

This clone was recorded a few times. The V and J genes are TRBV7-2 and TRBJ2-1, with D possibly matching TRBD1 (6 bases). The V and J ends lost 2 bases and 1 base respectively, with 15 bases between them. CDR1 SGHTA and CDR2 FQGNSA come from the germline V gene. CDR3 size: 17 residues. The CDR3 is CASSLRQGFRSYNEQFF. The CDR3 DNA reads as TGTGCCAGCAGCTTAAGGCAGGGGTTTAGGTCCTACAATGAGCAGTTCTTC.

The chain carries TRBV5-6 and TRBJ1-6, with D tentatively TRBD1 (5 bases). Per the germline V gene, CDR1 is SGHDT and CDR2 is YYEEEE. This CDR3 comprises 15 residues. The germline V and J ends were trimmed by 2 bases and 9 bases, with 15 bases remaining between them. The CDR3 DNA follows: TGTGCCAGCAGCTTTGGAGCGGGGGAGGCTTCACCCCTCCACTTT. Translated, it gives CASSFGAGEASPLHF.

The chain is built from TRBV7-2 and TRBJ1-5; the D is unclear. In germline, CDR1 is SGHTA, CDR2 FQGNSA. The CDR3 runs 15 residues. The germline V and J ends were trimmed by 1 base and 2 bases, with 9 bases remaining between them. CDR3 nucleotides: TGTGCCAGCAGCTTAGTGGTTGGGGGCAATCAGCCCCAGCATTTT. As protein: CASSLVVGGNQPQHF.

V is TRBV9 and J is TRBJ2-2, with TRBD1 identical over 8 bases. This CDR3 is 16 amino acids long. Germline CDR1 is SGDLS and CDR2 is YYNGEE. With 3 bases clipped from V and 2 bases from J, the junction kept 6 bases outside the gene matches. The DNA of the CDR3 is TGTGCCAGCAGCGCGCGACAGGGGTCAAACACCGGGGAGCTGTTTTTT. Its translation is CASSARQGSNTGELFF.

This chain joins TRBV19 and TRBJ1-2; D might be TRBD1 (5 bases). This CDR3 spans 14 amino acids. V was pared by 7 bases and J by 4 bases, with 16 bases between. CDR1 is LNHDA, CDR2 SQIVND, per germline (reference sequence). In nucleotides, the CDR3 is TGTGCCAGTAAAACTCAGGGAAATACCTATGGCTACACCTTC. Translating it yields CASKTQGNTYGYTF.

The J gene is TRBJ1-3, the V gene TRBV9; D gene uncertain. Trimming removed 0 bases from V and 4 bases from J, with 14 bases in between. The V gene's germline CDR1 is SGDLS and CDR2 YYNGEE. CDR3 length equals 16 residues. CDR3 amino acids: CASSVASTPAGNTIYF. The CDR3 DNA reads as TGTGCCAGCAGCGTAGCTAGTACACCGGCAGGAAACACCATATATTTT.

CDR3 region: CASSLGLTTGELFF. CDR3 DNA: TGTGCCAGCAGCTTAGGACTAACCACCGGGGAGCTGTTTTTT. This sequence joins TRBV7-9 and TRBJ2-2; a weak D match, TRBD2 (5 bases). Deletions cut 1 base from V and 4 bases from J, with 7 bases between. This CDR3 comprises 14 residues. Per germline, CDR1 SEHNR and CDR2 FQNEAQ (reference sequence).